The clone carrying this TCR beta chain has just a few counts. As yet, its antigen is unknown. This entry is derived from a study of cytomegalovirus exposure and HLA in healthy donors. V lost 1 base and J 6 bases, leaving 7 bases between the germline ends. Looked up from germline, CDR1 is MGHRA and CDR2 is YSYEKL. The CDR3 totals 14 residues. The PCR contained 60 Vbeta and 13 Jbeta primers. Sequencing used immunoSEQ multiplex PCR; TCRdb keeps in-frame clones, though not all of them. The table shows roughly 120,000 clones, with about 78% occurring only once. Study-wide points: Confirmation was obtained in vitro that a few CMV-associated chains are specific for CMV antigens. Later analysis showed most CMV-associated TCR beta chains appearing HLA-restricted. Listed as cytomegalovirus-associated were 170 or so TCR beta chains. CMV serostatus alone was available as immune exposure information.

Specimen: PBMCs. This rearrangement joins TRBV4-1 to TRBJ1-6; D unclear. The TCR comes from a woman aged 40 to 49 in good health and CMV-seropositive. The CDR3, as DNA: TGCGCCAGCAGCCAAGTCCGCGGTAATTCACCCCTCCACTTT. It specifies CASSQVRGNSPLHF.